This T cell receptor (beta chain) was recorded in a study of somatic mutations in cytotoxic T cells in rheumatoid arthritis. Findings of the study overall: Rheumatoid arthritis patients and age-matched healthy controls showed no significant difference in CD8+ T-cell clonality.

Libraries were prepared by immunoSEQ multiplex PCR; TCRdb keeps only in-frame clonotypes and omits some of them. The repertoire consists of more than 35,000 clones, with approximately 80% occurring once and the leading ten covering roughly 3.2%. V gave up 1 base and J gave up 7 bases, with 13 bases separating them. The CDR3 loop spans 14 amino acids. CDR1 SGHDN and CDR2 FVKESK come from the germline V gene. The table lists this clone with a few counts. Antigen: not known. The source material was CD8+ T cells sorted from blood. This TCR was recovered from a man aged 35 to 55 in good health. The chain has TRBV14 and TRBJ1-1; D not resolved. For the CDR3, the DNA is TGTGCCAGCAGCCAAGCCCACAGTTCAGGTGAAGCTTTCTTT. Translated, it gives CASSQAHSSGEAFF.